This TCR beta chain was sequenced in a study of cytomegalovirus exposure and HLA in healthy donors. Study-level findings and limits: TCR beta chain V- and J-gene trimming was linked, in a later analysis, to a missense variant in DCLRE1C.

The PCR was carried out with 60 Vbeta primers and 13 Jbeta primers. TCRdb's copy holds only in-frame clones and misses some; the assay was immunoSEQ multiplex PCR. The sample yields 200,000 to 250,000 clones, approximately 82% seen once. With regard to this clone: Its antigen is as yet unknown.

CDR1 MNHEY and CDR2 SMNVEV come from the germline V gene (reference sequence). Germline trimming cut 5 bases from V and 6 bases from J; bases unmatched to any gene: 7. This CDR3 contains 17 residues. This chain joins TRBV27 and TRBJ2-2; 15 bases are a match to TRBD2. Material for sequencing was PBMCs. This clonotype originated in a man aged 18 to 35 in good health and CMV-seronegative. CDR3 residues: CASSLVGLAGGPGELFF. The CDR3 region has the DNA TGTGCCAGCAGTCTAGTGGGACTAGCGGGAGGTCCCGGGGAGCTGTTTTTT.